The 26 T cell receptor beta chains below were found in one sample sequenced in a study of blood T cell repertoires in COVID-19. Repertoires were generated with immunoSEQ multiplex PCR, while TCRdb's copy carries only in-frame clones and drops some. Among about 480,000 clones listed, roughly nine tenths were seen once. The sample taken for sequencing was peripheral blood. The receptors derive from a man between 18 and 35 years old with COVID-19, enrolled during active disease.

The chain recombines TRBV3-1 (or the pseudogene TRBV3-2) with TRBJ2-2; 8 nucleotides line up with TRBD2. Trimming at V came to 0 bases and at J to 4 bases, leaving 7 bases not matched to a gene. The CDR3 spans 17 residues. Per the germline V gene, CDR1 is LGHDT and CDR2 is YNNKEL (reference sequence). CDR3 nucleotide sequence: TGTGCCAGCAGCCAAGATTTTATTAGCGGGGTCACCGGGGAGCTGTTTTTT. Its translation: CASSQDFISGVTGELFF.

This chain joins TRBV3-1 (or the pseudogene TRBV3-2) and TRBJ1-4; weak D call: TRBD1 (6 bases). CDR3 length: 16 amino acids. The germline CDR1 and CDR2 sequences are LGHDT and YNNKEL (reference sequence). V lost 1 base and J 0 bases, leaving 9 bases between the germline ends. The CDR3 loop reads CASSQVTGTTNEKLFF. The CDR3 nucleotides are TGTGCCAGCAGCCAAGTTACAGGGACAACTAATGAAAAACTGTTTTTT.

The V gene is TRBV2, the J gene TRBJ2-7; 13 bases match TRBD2. The J segment lost 11 bases and the V segment lost 4 bases, leaving 5 bases of the junction unmatched. The germline gives CDR1 SNHLY, CDR2 FYNNEI. This CDR3 contains 13 residues. The CDR3 bases are TGTGCCAGCAGTGCGGCCGGACTAGCGGGGGAGTACTTC. This encodes CASSAAGLAGEYF.

The rearrangement links TRBV11-2 to TRBJ2-7, with TRBD2 matching over 8 bases. The CDR3 consists of 16 residues. The ends lost 1 base at V and 2 bases at J; junction bases unmatched: 7. Germline V gives CDR1 SGHAT, CDR2 FQNNGV. The CDR3 region is CASSLVGGASTYEQYF. The CDR3 DNA reads TGTGCCAGCAGCTTAGTCGGGGGGGCAAGTACCTACGAGCAGTACTTC.

This clone was counted a few times. The V call is TRBV25-1, the J call TRBJ1-4; 11 bases are shared with TRBD1. The CDR3 runs to 15 residues. The germline gives CDR1 MGHDK, CDR2 SYGVNS. The V and J ends lost 4 bases and 7 bases, in that order; junction bases with no gene match: 5. The CDR3 sequence: CASSASGTGGEKLFF. In nucleotides, the CDR3 is TGTGCCAGCAGTGCCTCCGGGACAGGGGGTGAAAAACTGTTTTTT.

The sample holds one count of this clone. This chain connects TRBV29-1 to TRBJ1-1; D is perhaps TRBD1 (5 bases). This CDR3 is 13 amino acids long. V shed 6 bases and J shed 4 bases, with 15 bases lying between them. CDR1 and CDR2 (germline): SQVTM, ANQGSEA. CDR3 residues: CSVRSGGSTEAFF. Here the CDR3 DNA reads TGCAGCGTCCGGAGTGGGGGGAGCACTGAAGCTTTCTTT. Supplemented by reference TRBV29-1 and TRBJ1-1, the full variable domain reads SAVISQKPSRDICQRGTSLTIQCQVDSQVTMMFWYRQQPGQSLTLIATANQGSEATYESGFVIDKFPISRPNLTFSTLTVSNMSPEDSSIYLCSVRSGGSTEAFFGQGTRLTVV.

Here the CDR3 DNA reads TGTGCTAGTGGCAGTCTAGCGGGGGGGCCGGGTGCTGGCGAGCAGTACTTC. The encoded protein is CASGSLAGGPGAGEQYF. This chain joins TRBV12-5 and TRBJ2-7; 12 bases agree with TRBD2. Germline V gene lookup returns CDR1 LGHNT and CDR2 FRNRAP. The CDR3 covers 17 residues. The trim removed 6 bases at V and 6 bases at J, leaving 15 bases unmatched.

V and J are TRBV7-9 and TRBJ2-1, with D maybe TRBD1 (6 bases). Germline assignment: CDR1 SEHNR and CDR2 FQNEAQ (reference sequence). The CDR3 length is 16 residues. The V end lost 2 bases, the J end lost 0 bases, and 11 bases lay between the germline ends. As DNA, the CDR3 is TGTGCCAGCAGCTTACAGGGGAGCCGCTCCTACAATGAGCAGTTCTTC. This translates into CASSLQGSRSYNEQFF.

The chain uses TRBV2 and TRBJ2-7; 7 nucleotides match TRBD2. This CDR3 contains 14 residues. V gave up 4 bases and J gave up 0 bases; unmatched junction bases: 3. CDR1 is SNHLY, CDR2 FYNNEI, per germline. CDR3 in amino acids: CASSGAGASYEQYF. The CDR3 DNA follows: TGTGCCAGCAGTGGGGCGGGAGCCTCCTACGAGCAGTACTTC. Full variable domain (rest looked up from reference TRBV2 and TRBJ2-7): EPEVTQTPSHQVTQMGQEVILRCVPISNHLYFYWYRQILGQKVEFLVSFYNNEISEKSEIFDDQFSVERPDGSNFTLKIRSTKLEDSAMYFCASSGAGASYEQYFGPGTRLTVT.

V and J are TRBV3-1 (or the pseudogene TRBV3-2) and TRBJ1-6; D uncertain. CDR1 is LGHDT, CDR2 YNNKEL, per germline (reference sequence). The V end lost 0 bases, the J end lost 10 bases, and 10 bases lay between the germline ends. The CDR3 is 14 residues long. CDR3 amino acids: CASSQEARGSPLHF. The CDR3 DNA sequence: TGTGCCAGCAGCCAAGAGGCCAGAGGGTCACCCCTCCACTTT.

The chain joins TRBV20-1 to TRBJ2-5; 12 nucleotides line up with TRBD2. The V and J ends lost 6 bases and 4 bases, in that order; junction bases with no gene match: 9. The CDR3 sequence is 15 residues long. Germline CDR1 is DFQATT and CDR2 is SNEGSKA (reference sequence). CDR3 DNA sequence: TGCAGTGCAAGTAGACTAGCGGGAGTGAGAGAGACCCAGTACTTC. Translation: CSASRLAGVRETQYF.

V is TRBV5-1 and J is TRBJ2-5; weak D call: TRBD1 (6 bases). The CDR3 loop spans 13 amino acids. The V gene lost 4 bases and the J gene lost 2 bases, with 9 bases spanning the gap. Germline V gene data show CDR1 as SGHRS and CDR2 as YFSETQ. CDR3 bases: TGCGCCAGCAGCCAAGGGGGTCAAGAGACCCAGTACTTC. Residues: CASSQGGQETQYF.

J is TRBJ2-5 and V is TRBV5-6; a weak D match, TRBD1 (5 bases). Germline lookup yields CDR1 SGHDT and CDR2 YYEEEE. The V and J ends lost 0 bases and 3 bases respectively, with 6 bases between them. The CDR3 extends over 13 amino acids. The CDR3, as DNA: TGTGCCAGCAGCTTGGTCAGGGAAGAGACCCAGTACTTC. As protein: CASSLVREETQYF.

The V gene is TRBV5-1, the J gene TRBJ2-7; a possible D gene is TRBD2 (5 bases). Deletions cut 1 base from V and 5 bases from J, with 10 bases between. Germline CDR1 SGHRS, CDR2 YFSETQ. The CDR3 is 13 amino acids. Here the CDR3 reads CASSLWETHEQYF. In DNA form, the CDR3 reads TGCGCCAGCAGCTTGTGGGAGACCCACGAGCAGTACTTC.

The chain joins TRBV24-1 to TRBJ2-7; a weak D match, TRBD1 (6 bases). The CDR3 length is 13 residues. Looked up from germline, CDR1 is KGHDR and CDR2 is SFDVKD. V dropped 2 bases and J dropped 5 bases, with 9 bases sitting between them. Here the CDR3 DNA reads TGTGCCACCAGTGATTGGCCAGGGGACGAGCAGTACTTC. Translating it yields CATSDWPGDEQYF.

Regarding this clone: This specimen includes other DNA sequences encoding the same CDR3. J is TRBJ2-7 and V is TRBV19; 8 bases are shared with TRBD1. The germline V gene encodes CDR1 LNHDA and CDR2 SQIVND (reference sequence). There are 14 residues in the CDR3. V lost 3 bases and J lost 1; bases outside the gene matches: 2. The CDR3 DNA reads as TGTGCCAGTAGTATTACAGGGGGATCCTACGAGCAGTACTTC. Translation: CASSITGGSYEQYF.

The chain has TRBV7-8 and TRBJ1-4; 9 nucleotides match TRBD1. Losses at the gene ends were 5 bases for V and 3 bases for J; bases not matched to a gene: 7. CDR3 length equals 16 residues. Germline V gene lookup returns CDR1 SGHVS and CDR2 FQNEAQ. The CDR3 reads CASSPNRDRANEKLFF. In DNA, the CDR3 is TGTGCCAGCAGCCCCAACCGGGACAGGGCTAATGAAAAACTGTTTTTT.

Turning to this clone: Other DNA variants within this sample encode the same CDR3. The chain carries TRBV5-1 and TRBJ2-7; TRBD2 is a possible D gene (6 bases). CDR1 SGHRS and CDR2 YFSETQ come from the germline V gene. The CDR3 extends over 14 amino acids. The V and J ends lost 0 bases and 0 bases respectively, with 7 bases between them. For the CDR3, the DNA is TGCGCCAGCAGCTTGGCGGGAGACTCCTACGAGCAGTACTTC. Its translation is CASSLAGDSYEQYF.

This clone was observed a handful of times. The CDR3 nucleotides read TGTGCCTGGAGTAGTGGCGGGAGGACGCTGAACAATGAGCAGTTCTTC. Translating gives CAWSSGGRTLNNEQFF. The chain links TRBV30 to TRBJ2-1, with TRBD2 matching 8 bases. The CDR3 runs to 16 residues. Germline V gene data show CDR1 as GTSNPN and CDR2 as SVGIG (reference sequence). Trimming took 2 bases from V and 5 from J; bases not matched to a gene: 11.

The CDR3 sequence is CASTRGGQVNYEQYF. The CDR3 DNA sequence: TGTGCCAGCACCAGAGGGGGACAGGTGAACTACGAGCAGTACTTC. The rearrangement uses TRBV2 and TRBJ2-7, with TRBD1 identical over 8 bases. This CDR3 is built from 15 residues. Losses at the gene ends were 7 bases for V and 3 bases for J; bases not matched to a gene: 11. Germline loops: CDR1 SNHLY, CDR2 FYNNEI.

This sequence joins TRBV5-4 and TRBJ2-7; 10 bases match TRBD2. V lost 4 bases and J lost 3; bases outside the gene matches: 13. This CDR3 has 17 residues. CDR1 is SGHNT, CDR2 YYREEE, per germline (reference sequence). CDR3 region: CASSGGLAGGPLYEQYF. The CDR3 DNA reads TGTGCCAGCAGCGGGGGTTTAGCGGGGGGACCCCTCTACGAGCAGTACTTC.

The chain's CDR3 is CASGRTSYNEQFF. The CDR3 DNA is TGTGCTAGTGGCCGGACTAGTTACAATGAGCAGTTCTTC. The chain recombines TRBV12-5 with TRBJ2-1; 7 nucleotides agree with TRBD2. Germline V gene lookup returns CDR1 LGHNT and CDR2 FRNRAP. Germline trimming cut 6 bases from V and 4 bases from J; bases unmatched to any gene: 3. The CDR3 is made up of 13 amino acids.

The chain employs TRBV3-1 (or the pseudogene TRBV3-2) and TRBJ1-4; D is ambiguous. V was cut by 4 bases and J by 5 bases, with 17 bases left in between. Germline V gene sequence: CDR1 LGHDT, CDR2 YNNKEL (reference sequence). This CDR3 has 16 amino acids. Here the CDR3 DNA reads TGTGCCAGCAGCCTCACGACCCCGGCAGGAAATGAAAAACTGTTTTTT. Its translation: CASSLTTPAGNEKLFF.

On this clone itself: The sample contains more than one DNA sequence encoding this CDR3. The V call is TRBV5-4, the J call TRBJ2-5, with 7 bases matching TRBD2. The germline V gene has CDR1 SGHNT and CDR2 YYREEE (reference sequence). This CDR3 is 14 amino acids long. Trimming removed 2 bases from V and 1 base from J; junction bases left unmatched: 2. CDR3 protein: CASSFSGGQETQYF. CDR3 DNA sequence: TGTGCCAGCAGCTTTTCGGGGGGCCAAGAGACCCAGTACTTC.

J is TRBJ2-5 and V is TRBV9; TRBD1 aligns across 12 bases. The CDR3 consists of 16 residues. Germline lookup yields CDR1 SGDLS and CDR2 YYNGEE. The V and J ends lost 4 bases and 5 bases, in that order; junction bases with no gene match: 9. The CDR3 protein is CASSTTGTGGGETQYF. CDR3 in DNA: TGTGCCAGCAGCACAACCGGGACAGGGGGCGGGGAGACCCAGTACTTC.

The chain recombines TRBV10-3 with TRBJ1-2; perhaps TRBD1 as D (6 bases). Trimming took off 2 bases at V and 5 bases at J, with 18 bases between the two ends. Germline CDR1 and CDR2: ENHRY and SYGVKD. This CDR3 has 16 amino acids. The CDR3 DNA reads as TGTGCCATCAGTGAGGTTGGGGGGGCGGAGTATTATGGCTACACCTTC. Its translation: CAISEVGGAEYYGYTF.